These 13 T cell receptor beta chains originate from one sample sequenced in a study of tumor-infiltrating lymphocytes in oesophageal squamous cell carcinoma. TCRdb re-called the PCR reads through MiXCR, storing one row per CDR3 protein. The sample consists of about 25,000 distinct CDR3 sequences, 35% to 45% of them appearing once. Sequenced material: esophageal tumor tissue. These receptors originate from a male donor with esophageal squamous cell carcinoma.

J is TRBJ2-1 and V is TRBV7-8; D possibly corresponds to TRBD2 (5 bases). The length of the CDR3 is 15 residues. The germline V gene encodes CDR1 SGHVS and CDR2 FQNEAQ. With 1 base removed from V and 0 bases from J, the gap between germline ends came to 7 bases. CDR3 region: CASSLGTLSYNEQFF. The DNA of the CDR3 is TGTGCCAGCAGCTTAGGGACTCTCTCCTACAATGAGCAGTTCTTC.

This chain uses TRBV7-3 with TRBJ2-2; maybe TRBD1 (5 bases). There are 15 residues in the CDR3. Germline V gene lookup returns CDR1 SGHTA and CDR2 FQGTGA. Trimming took off 0 bases at V and 4 bases at J, with 9 bases between the two ends. This CDR3 reads CASSLTQGSTGELFF. The CDR3, as DNA: TGTGCCAGCAGCTTAACCCAGGGTAGCACCGGGGAGCTGTTTTTT.

This clonotype has only one observation. This chain connects TRBV5-1 to TRBJ2-1; D is perhaps TRBD2 (5 bases). With 0 bases removed from V and 9 bases from J, the gap between germline ends came to 7 bases. The germline V gene encodes CDR1 SGHRS and CDR2 YFSETQ. The CDR3 totals 12 residues. The CDR3 loop reads CASSLDEGEQFF. The CDR3 bases are TGCGCCAGCAGCTTGGATGAGGGTGAGCAGTTCTTC.

The table lists this clonotype with a few counts. The genes are TRBV6-6 and TRBJ1-1; D remains ambiguous. The CDR3 totals 14 residues. From germline, CDR1 is MNHNY and CDR2 SVGAGI (reference sequence). The V end was cut by 2 bases, the J end by 3 bases, with 10 bases between. In nucleotides, the CDR3 is TGTGCCAGCAGTTACCCCGGGTGGGACACTGAAGCTTTCTTT. This encodes CASSYPGWDTEAFF.

This clonotype has only one observation. The chain uses TRBV20-1 and TRBJ2-7; D not certain. The assigned J gene may be wrong: the sequence end matches TRBJ2-3 better. This CDR3 region has 12 residues. Per germline, CDR1 DFQATT and CDR2 SNEGSKA (reference sequence). As DNA, the CDR3 is TGCAGTGCTAGTGTGGTTTCAGATACGCAGTATTTT. Its protein product is CSASVVSDTQYF.

The chain has TRBV7-9 and TRBJ1-1, with D perhaps TRBD1 (6 bases). CDR3 length: 12 amino acids. V lost 6 bases and J 5 bases, leaving 10 bases between the germline ends. Germline V gives CDR1 SEHNR, CDR2 FQNEAQ (reference sequence). The CDR3 is CASSLRGTEAFF. CDR3 in DNA: TGTGCCAGCAGTCTGAGGGGGACTGAAGCTTTCTTT. The complete variable domain, with remaining parts taken from reference TRBV7-9 and TRBJ1-1, reads DTGVSQNPRHKITKRGQNVTFRCDPISEHNRLYWYRQTLGQGPEFLTYFQNEAQLEKSRLLSDRFSAERPKGSFSTLEIQRTEQGDSAMYLCASSLRGTEAFFGQGTRLTVV.

At least ten counts were recorded for this clonotype. This sequence joins TRBV2 and TRBJ2-3; D remains ambiguous. The CDR3 length is 12 residues. CDR1 and CDR2 (germline): SNHLY, FYNNEI. Trimming took off 7 bases at V and 1 base at J, with 6 bases between the two ends. The CDR3 coding sequence is TGTGCCAGCACCACCCGCACAGATACGCAGTATTTT. Amino acid sequence: CASTTRTDTQYF.

This clonotype was observed many times. A much larger clone lies one base from this, so it may be a read error. The chain couples TRBV7-8 to TRBJ2-1, with D possibly TRBD1 on 8 matching bases. V gave up 5 bases and J gave up 10 bases, with 18 bases separating them. Germline-derived CDR1 and CDR2 are SGHVS and FQNEAQ. The CDR3 runs 14 residues. The chain's CDR3 is CASSPHRGDYEQFF. Here the CDR3 DNA reads TGTGCCAGCAGCCCGCACAGGGGGGACTACGAGCAGTTCTTC.

In this sample, this clonotype turned up many times. This rearrangement joins TRBV28 to TRBJ2-1; D may be TRBD1 (5 bases). The germline V and J ends were trimmed by 3 bases and 7 bases, with 7 bases remaining between them. The CDR3 sequence is 12 residues long. The germline V gene encodes CDR1 MDHEN and CDR2 SYDVKM. The CDR3, as DNA: TGTGCCAGCAGTTTCAGGGAAAATGAGCAGTTCTTC. Amino acids: CASSFRENEQFF.

This clonotype has ten or more counts. The V gene is TRBV12-3 or TRBV12-4, the J gene TRBJ2-2; D is ambiguous. V was shortened by 6 bases and J by 0 bases, with 11 bases between the two germline ends. The CDR3 totals 15 residues. The CDR3 coding sequence is TGTGCCAGCAGCCCCGCCGGAGCGAACACCGGGGAGCTGTTTTTT. Its translation: CASSPAGANTGELFF.

J is TRBJ1-2 and V is TRBV7-2, with D possibly being TRBD1 (6 bases). The length of the CDR3 is 13 residues. Germline-derived CDR1 and CDR2 are SGHTA and FQGNSA. V shed 7 bases and J shed 4 bases, with 13 bases lying between them. The CDR3 is CASTGRGGYGYTF. The CDR3 DNA is TGTGCCAGCACGGGAAGAGGGGGCTATGGCTACACCTTC.

This clonotype was observed many times. A much more abundant neighbour one base away suggests this may be a read error. The J gene is TRBJ2-7, the V gene TRBV12-3 or TRBV12-4, with TRBD2 as a possible D gene (7 bases). The J call may be mistaken, given a closer DNA end match to TRBJ2-1. There are 12 residues in the CDR3. The CDR3 spells CASGGGGDEQFF. Written as DNA, the CDR3 is TGTGCCAGTGGGGGCGGGGGTGACGAGCAGTTCTTC.

The chain links TRBV7-3 to TRBJ2-5, with a weak D call TRBD2 (6 bases). The J call may be faulty, since TRBJ2-7 better matches the DNA end. This CDR3 spans 13 amino acids. Germline V gene data show CDR1 as SGHTA and CDR2 as FQGTGA. The CDR3 DNA reads as TGTGCCAGCAGCGCCGGACTACCTCACGAGCAGTACTTC. It codes for CASSAGLPHEQYF.